This T cell receptor beta chain derives from a study of CD8 T cells in ankylosing spondylitis. In germline, CDR1 is SGHRS, CDR2 YFSETQ. CDR3 length: 14 amino acids. The germline V and J ends were trimmed by 1 base and 2 bases, with 9 bases remaining between them. Whole-study results and caveats: Made up of 7 to 9 highly homologous variants, a TCR beta motif appeared characteristic of ankylosing spondylitis blood. Matched ankylosing spondylitis synovial fluid reportedly showed significant enrichment of disease-linked clones.

The table lists this clonotype with a few counts. The antigen remains unidentified. Making use of molecular barcodes, quantitative 5'-RACE generated TCR beta libraries. One entry per CDR3 protein, called by TCRdb with MiXCR from the 5' RACE reads. The data contain fewer than 500,000 distinct CDR3 sequences, 20% to 25% of them singletons. Specimen: blood, either unsorted or a sorted T cell fraction (not recorded which). The chain employs TRBV5-1 and TRBJ2-5; D may be TRBD1 (6 bases). The TCR was taken from a male donor with ankylosing spondylitis. CDR3 in amino acids: CASSLRTAQETQYF. CDR3 DNA sequence: TGCGCCAGCAGCTTGCGGACAGCTCAAGAGACCCAGTACTTC.